Listed here are 8 T cell receptor beta chains from one sample, sequenced in a study of prognosis after radiotherapy for stage I lung cancer. With two-round multiplex PCR, TCR beta CDR3 sequences were amplified from genomic DNA. For every TRBV and TRBJ gene, a specific primer was used in first-round PCR. In TCRdb, the multiplex PCR reads were re-called with MiXCR into one record per CDR3 protein. This table holds about 26,000 distinct CDR3 sequences, around 30% found once. Sequenced here: PBMCs, sampled before or after stereotactic body radiation therapy (not recorded which). These TCRs come from a donor aged 50 or older with non-small cell lung cancer.

The J gene is TRBJ2-5, the V gene TRBV10-2, with D unresolved. This CDR3 has 13 residues. The V gene lost 0 bases and the J gene lost 8 bases, with 10 bases spanning the gap. The germline V gene encodes CDR1 WSHSY and CDR2 SAAADI. This chain's CDR3 is CASSESTWGTQYF. As DNA, the CDR3 is TGCGCCAGCAGTGAGTCGACGTGGGGAACCCAGTACTTC.

For this clonotype: The junction departs from germline at one end; a sequencing error may be responsible. The chain links TRBV30 to TRBJ2-3; D ambiguous. The CDR3 totals 12 residues. The germline CDR1 and CDR2 sequences are GTSNPN and SVGIG (reference sequence). Written as DNA, the CDR3 is TGTGCCTGTAGTGAGGTCGCAGATACGCAGTATTTT. Amino acids: CACSEVADTQYF.

This clonotype came up many times. The chain uses TRBV9 and TRBJ2-3; unclear D gene. The CDR3 contains 14 residues. Germline CDR1 is SGDLS and CDR2 is YYNGEE. The V and J ends lost 3 bases and 4 bases respectively, with 12 bases between them. Written as DNA, the CDR3 is TGTGCCAGCAGCGACAAAGGTGGGGCAGATACGCAGTATTTT. As protein: CASSDKGGADTQYF. The whole variable domain, remainder taken from reference TRBV9 and TRBJ2-3, is DSGVTQTPKHLITATGQRVTLRCSPRSGDLSVYWYQQSLDQGLQFLIQYYNGEERAKGNILERFSAQQFPDLHSELNLSSLELGDSALYFCASSDKGGADTQYFGPGTRLTVL.

This clonotype was seen only a few times. A much larger clone is a single base away; this may be a read error. This chain joins TRBV19 and TRBJ1-2; D ambiguous. This CDR3 has 14 amino acids. CDR1 is LNHDA and CDR2 is SQIVND in the germline V gene (reference sequence). CDR3: CDSSSSVTSYGYTF. Written as DNA, the CDR3 is TGTGACAGTAGTTCGAGTGTTACTAGCTATGGCTACACCTTC.

Points on this clonotype: A much larger clone sits a single nucleotide away, making a read error possible. The chain links TRBV5-4 to TRBJ2-1; D perhaps matches TRBD1 (7 bases). The CDR3 spans 16 residues. Germline values: CDR1 SGHNT, CDR2 YYREEE (reference sequence). V was cut by 0 bases and J by 7 bases, with 17 bases left in between. CDR3 region: CASSLGASEGANEQFF. CDR3 in DNA: TGTGCCAGCAGCTTGGGGGCTAGCGAGGGGGCAAATGAGCAGTTCTTC.

This clonotype appeared a few times. The gene calls are TRBV18 and TRBJ1-1; weak D call: TRBD1 (6 bases). V was cut by 7 bases and J by 3 bases, with 12 bases left in between. The germline V gene has CDR1 KGHSH and CDR2 LQKENI. This CDR3 is built from 13 residues. The CDR3, as DNA: TGTGCCAGCTTACAGGGCCTTGACACTGAAGCTTTCTTT. Translating gives CASLQGLDTEAFF.

The genes are TRBV18 and TRBJ2-2; 14 bases line up with TRBD2. CDR3 length equals 17 residues. Looked up from germline, CDR1 is KGHSH and CDR2 is LQKENI. With 0 bases clipped from V and 4 bases from J, the junction kept 1 base outside the gene matches. CDR3 sequence reads: CASSPPGLAGVTGELFF. In DNA, the CDR3 is TGTGCCAGCTCACCACCGGGACTAGCGGGAGTCACCGGGGAGCTGTTTTTT.

The gene calls are TRBV12-3 or TRBV12-4 and TRBJ2-3; D is unresolved. This CDR3 contains 14 residues. With 8 bases removed from V and 0 bases from J, the gap between germline ends came to 12 bases. DNA of the CDR3: TGTGCCAGCCGGCCCTCTGGCAGCACAGATACGCAGTATTTT. Translated, it gives CASRPSGSTDTQYF.